The 13 T cell receptor beta chains below come from one sample, sequenced in a study of regulatory T cells in long-lasting Graves disease. The time point: newly diagnosed GD, antithyroid drugs for less than 3 months. Preparation of the TCR library used RNA extracted from PBMCs. Researchers made TCR beta libraries by using iRepertoire HTBI primers and running Arm-PCR on CDR3 regions. One entry per CDR3 protein, called by TCRdb with MiXCR from the multiplex PCR reads. The table lists around 500,000 distinct CDR3 sequences, more than 10% of them singletons. The sample also formed part of further work on T cells in Graves' hyperthyroidism and ophthalmopathy.

Sequenced here: peripheral blood mononuclear cells (PBMCs), sampled at new diagnosis, from a patient treated with antithyroid drugs. The receptors were gathered from a woman in her 30s with Graves disease.

This clonotype occurred a few times. The chain has TRBV7-9 and TRBJ2-1, with a possible D match to TRBD2 (5 bases). Germline CDR1 SEHNR, CDR2 FQNEAQ (reference sequence). Trimming removed 0 bases from V and 7 bases from J, with 19 bases in between. This CDR3 spans 17 amino acids. The CDR3 DNA reads as TGTGCCAGCAGCTTAGCCTCCCTAGCCAAACCTCCTAATGAGCAGTTCTTC. Its protein product is CASSLASLAKPPNEQFF.

This clonotype was found many times. Written as DNA, the CDR3 is TGTGCCAGCAGTTACTCCCCCGCGCGACAAGAGACCCAGTACTTC. Protein sequence: CASSYSPARQETQYF. J is TRBJ2-5 and V is TRBV6-5; no definite D call. V lost 0 bases to trimming and J lost 2 bases, with 10 bases between them. Germline V gives CDR1 MNHEY, CDR2 SVGAGI. The CDR3 sequence is 15 residues long.

This clonotype was recorded a few times. The V gene is TRBV19, the J gene TRBJ2-4; D not resolved. Trimming shortened V by 7 bases and J by 6 bases, and 22 bases separated the two germline ends. Germline assignment: CDR1 LNHDA and CDR2 SQIVND (reference sequence). This CDR3 region has 16 residues. The DNA of the CDR3 is TGTGCCAGTAAGCAGTTTAGCAGTGGCGGATTAAACATTCAGTACTTC. Amino acids: CASKQFSSGGLNIQYF.

The chain recombines TRBV3-1 with TRBJ2-1, with 9 bases identical to TRBD2. V gave up 0 bases and J gave up 7 bases; unmatched junction bases: 4. CDR3 length equals 15 residues. Germline V gene lookup returns CDR1 LGHDT and CDR2 YNNKEL (reference sequence). CDR3 bases: TGTGCCAGCAGCCAAGATAGCGGGAGTTGGAATGAGCAGTTCTTC. Translation gives CASSQDSGSWNEQFF.

This clonotype was counted at least ten times. The chain joins TRBV14 to TRBJ1-1; no clear D gene. The germline V and J ends were trimmed by 5 bases and 5 bases, with 9 bases remaining between them. The CDR3 sequence is 12 residues long. Germline V gives CDR1 SGHDN, CDR2 FVKESK. DNA for the CDR3: TGTGCCAGCAGCTTTACCGCGACTGAAGCTTTCTTT. Its translation: CASSFTATEAFF.

The sample holds a few counts of this clonotype. The V and J genes are TRBV5-1 and TRBJ2-1; 9 bases fit TRBD2. Trimming removed 5 bases from V and 3 bases from J; junction bases left unmatched: 9. The CDR3 extends over 16 amino acids. The germline gives CDR1 SGHRS, CDR2 YFSETQ. The chain's CDR3 is CASRGELREGYNEQFF. The CDR3 coding sequence is TGCGCCAGCAGGGGTGAATTGCGGGAGGGCTACAATGAGCAGTTCTTC. The full variable domain, in which reference TRBV5-1 and TRBJ2-1 provide the parts outside the CDR3, is KAGVTQTPRYLIKTRGQQVTLSCSPISGHRSVSWYQQTPGQGLQFLFEYFSETQRNKGNFPGRFSGRQFSNSRSEMNVSTLELGDSALYLCASRGELREGYNEQFFGPGTRLTVL.

There are many counts of this clonotype. The chain carries TRBV27 and TRBJ2-7, with D possibly being TRBD2 (6 bases). The CDR3 sequence is 16 residues long. In germline, CDR1 is MNHEY, CDR2 SMNVEV (reference sequence). Trimming pared 10 bases from V and 8 bases from J, leaving 30 bases between. DNA of the CDR3: TGTGCCACCAAAACCCACACCCCCGCGGGGCATTGGAAGCAGTACTTC. It codes for CATKTHTPAGHWKQYF.

Comments on this clonotype: Since a much larger clone is just one base distant, this may be a read error. V gene TRBV7-2 combines with J gene TRBJ2-7, with D maybe TRBD1 (5 bases). The germline gives CDR1 SGHTA, CDR2 FQGNSA. The CDR3 contains 14 residues. The chain's CDR3 is CASSLWGRHYEQCF. Here the CDR3 DNA reads TGTGCCAGCAGCTTATGGGGCCGCCACTACGAGCAGTGCTTC.

Regarding this clonotype: At one boundary the junction diverges from the germline segment, which might be a read error. The CDR3 sequence: CTSSYGFTNEQFF. The CDR3 nucleotides read TGTACCAGCAGTTACGGGTTTACCAATGAGCAGTTCTTC. The chain links TRBV6-2 or TRBV6-3 to TRBJ2-1; D gene uncertain. Germline CDR1 MNHEY, CDR2 SVGEGT. The CDR3 runs to 13 residues.

This clonotype was seen repeatedly, ten times or more. A read error may account for a junction end that differs from germline. This rearrangement joins TRBV5-1 to TRBJ2-7; possibly TRBD1 for D (7 bases). This CDR3 is 16 amino acids long. The germline V gene has CDR1 SGHRS and CDR2 YFSETQ. The CDR3 nucleotides read TGTGCCAGCAGCTTGGTGGGGGGACAGCTGTACTACGAGCAGTACTTC. Protein product: CASSLVGGQLYYEQYF.

This clonotype has at least ten counts. The gene calls are TRBV7-3 and TRBJ2-7; possible D gene TRBD1, 6 bases. V was shortened by 2 bases and J by 0 bases, with 17 bases between the two germline ends. The CDR3 length is 17 residues. CDR1 is SGHTA, CDR2 FQGTGA, per germline. In nucleotides, the CDR3 is TGTGCCAGCAGCTTAGTCCGGACAGATAGACACTCCTACGAGCAGTACTTC. It codes for CASSLVRTDRHSYEQYF.

Ten or more counts support this clonotype. The CDR3 region is CAWGGQLNSPLHF. CDR3 sequence (DNA): TGTGCCTGGGGGGGACAGTTAAATTCACCCCTCCACTTT. The chain carries TRBV30 and TRBJ1-6; 7 nucleotides align to TRBD1. The CDR3 extends over 13 amino acids. Germline V gene data show CDR1 as GTSNPN and CDR2 as SVGIG (reference sequence). V was clipped by 5 bases and J by 7 bases; unmatched bases: 5.

The chain carries TRBV19 and TRBJ1-5; D ambiguous. Per the germline V gene, CDR1 is LNHDA and CDR2 is SQIVND (reference sequence). CDR3 size: 15 residues. V lost 0 bases to trimming and J lost 3 bases, with 9 bases between them. CDR3 nucleotides: TGTGCCAGTAGTATAGATCGGGCAGTCAATCAGCCCCAGCATTTT. This translates into CASSIDRAVNQPQHF.